Below are 8 T cell receptor beta chains sequenced from a single sample in a study of cytomegalovirus exposure and HLA in healthy donors. Produced via immunoSEQ multiplex PCR; TCRdb's table is partial and in-frame only. Among about 330,000 clones listed, around 87% were seen once. The sequenced sample consisted of PBMCs. The receptors here all came from a woman younger than 45 in good health and CMV-seropositive.

This clone was observed a single time. V is TRBV4-2 and J is TRBJ2-1; the D is unclear. The germline V gene encodes CDR1 LGHNA and CDR2 YNFKEQ. The CDR3 runs 17 residues. V gave up 0 bases and J gave up 2 bases, with 14 bases separating them. The CDR3 DNA reads as TGTGCCAGCAGCCAAGATCTGGGCTCCTCAACCTACAATGAGCAGTTCTTC. This gives the protein CASSQDLGSSTYNEQFF.

This chain uses TRBV6-6 with TRBJ1-2, with D unresolved. The CDR3 is 12 amino acids. In germline, CDR1 is MNHNY, CDR2 SVGAGI (reference sequence). The V gene lost 5 bases and the J gene lost 7 bases, with 11 bases spanning the gap. CDR3 nucleotides: TGTGCCAGCAGTAACCGGTCGGGTGGCTACACCTTC. Protein: CASSNRSGGYTF.

This chain links TRBV4-1 with TRBJ1-1, with TRBD1 matching 8 bases. The V gene end was trimmed by 1 base and the J gene end by 4 bases; junction bases not matched to a gene: 5. The CDR3 covers 15 residues. Germline assignment: CDR1 MGHRA and CDR2 YSYEKL. The CDR3 DNA sequence: TGCGCCAGCAGCCAAGTGGGGACAGGATCCACTGAAGCTTTCTTT. Amino acid sequence: CASSQVGTGSTEAFF.

This chain connects TRBV6-5 to TRBJ1-2; 9 positions agree with TRBD1. Germline V gives CDR1 MNHEY, CDR2 SVGAGI. After removal of 7 bases from V and 8 bases from J, the junction contained 8 bases not matched to a gene. The CDR3 is 13 residues long. The CDR3 sequence: CASTGTGYRGYTF. CDR3 nucleotides: TGTGCCAGCACCGGGACAGGGTATCGGGGCTACACCTTC.

CDR3 loop: CASSLAGGRLYEQYF. The CDR3 coding sequence is TGTGCCAGCAGCTTAGCAGGCGGGAGGCTCTACGAGCAGTACTTC. This rearrangement joins TRBV7-8 to TRBJ2-7; TRBD2 matches at 8 bases. The CDR3 has 15 residues. The junction had 4 bases not matched to a gene; V was cut back by 0 bases and J by 3 bases. CDR1 is SGHVS and CDR2 is FQNEAQ in the germline V gene.

This clone was found once. The chain recombines TRBV23-1 with TRBJ1-2; 7 nucleotides match TRBD1. TRBV23-1 is labeled an ORF, and its function is uncertain. The CDR3 has 17 amino acids. J was trimmed by 4 bases and V by 0 bases; bases with no gene match: 11. CDR3 amino acids: CASSQSLAAGGGYGYTF. The CDR3 DNA reads as TGCGCCAGCAGTCAATCTTTAGCGGCAGGGGGAGGCTATGGCTACACCTTC.

Written as DNA, the CDR3 is TGTGCCAGCAGCGTAGAAGGACAGGGACGATCACCCCTCCACTTT. It codes for CASSVEGQGRSPLHF. The rearrangement joins TRBV9 to TRBJ1-6, with TRBD1 matching over 8 bases. Germline V lookup: CDR1 SGDLS, CDR2 YYNGEE. The junction had 6 bases not matched to a gene; V was cut back by 0 bases and J by 10 bases. The CDR3 extends over 15 amino acids. Full variable domain (outside the CDR3, taken from reference TRBV9 and TRBJ1-6): DSGVTQTPKHLITATGQRVTLRCSPRSGDLSVYWYQQSLDQGLQFLIQYYNGEERAKGNILERFSAQQFPDLHSELNLSSLELGDSALYFCASSVEGQGRSPLHFGNGTRLTVT.

J is TRBJ2-2 and V is TRBV5-1; D possibly corresponds to TRBD2 (5 bases). This CDR3 has 13 residues. Germline V lookup: CDR1 SGHRS, CDR2 YFSETQ. V dropped 6 bases and J dropped 5 bases, with 11 bases sitting between them. The CDR3 loop reads CASTNGGTGELFF. In DNA, the CDR3 is TGCGCCAGCACCAATGGCGGGACCGGGGAGCTGTTTTTT.